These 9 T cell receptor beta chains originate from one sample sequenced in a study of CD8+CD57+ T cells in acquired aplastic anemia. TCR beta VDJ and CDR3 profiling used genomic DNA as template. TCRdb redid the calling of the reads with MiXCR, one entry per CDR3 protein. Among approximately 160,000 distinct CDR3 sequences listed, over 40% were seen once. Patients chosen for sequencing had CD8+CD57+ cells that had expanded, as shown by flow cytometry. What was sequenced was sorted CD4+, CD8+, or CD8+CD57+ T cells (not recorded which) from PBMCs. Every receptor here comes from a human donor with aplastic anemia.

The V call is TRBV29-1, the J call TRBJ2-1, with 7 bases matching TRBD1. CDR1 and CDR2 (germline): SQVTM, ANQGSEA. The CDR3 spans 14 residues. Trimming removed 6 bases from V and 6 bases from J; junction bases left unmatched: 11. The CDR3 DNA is TGCAGCGTCGACCGGGACAGTCCAACCAATGAGCAGTTCTTC. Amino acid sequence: CSVDRDSPTNEQFF.

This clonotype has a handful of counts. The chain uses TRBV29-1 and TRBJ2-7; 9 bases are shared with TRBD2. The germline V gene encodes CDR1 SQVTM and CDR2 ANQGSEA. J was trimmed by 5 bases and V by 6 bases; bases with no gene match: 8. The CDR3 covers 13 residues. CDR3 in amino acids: CSVAGTSYNEQYV. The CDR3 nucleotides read TGCAGCGTGGCCGGGACTAGCTACAACGAGCAGTACGTC.

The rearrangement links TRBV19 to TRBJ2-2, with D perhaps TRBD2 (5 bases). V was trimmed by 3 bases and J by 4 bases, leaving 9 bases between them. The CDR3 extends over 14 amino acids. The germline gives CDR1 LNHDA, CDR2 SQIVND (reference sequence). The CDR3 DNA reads TGTGCCAGTAGTATGAGGGCAGGCACCGGGGAGCTGTTTTTT. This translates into CASSMRAGTGELFF. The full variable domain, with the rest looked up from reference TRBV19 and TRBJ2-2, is DGGITQSPKYLFRKEGQNVTLSCEQNLNHDAMYWYRQDPGQGLRLIYYSQIVNDFQKGDIAEGYSVSREKKESFPLTVTSAQKNPTAFYLCASSMRAGTGELFFGEGSRLTVL.

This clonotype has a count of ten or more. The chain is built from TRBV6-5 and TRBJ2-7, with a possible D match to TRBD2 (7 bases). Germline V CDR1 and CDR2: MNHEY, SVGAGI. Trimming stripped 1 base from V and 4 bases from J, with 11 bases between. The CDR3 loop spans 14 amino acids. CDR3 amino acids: CASSYYGGQYEQYV. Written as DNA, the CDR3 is TGTGCCAGCAGTTACTACGGGGGGCAGTACGAGCAGTACGTC.

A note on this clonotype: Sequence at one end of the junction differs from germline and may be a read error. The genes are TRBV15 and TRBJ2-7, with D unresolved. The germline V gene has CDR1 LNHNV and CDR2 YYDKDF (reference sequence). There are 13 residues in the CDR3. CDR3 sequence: CATSRDPSHEQYF. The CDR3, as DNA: TGTGCCACCAGCAGAGACCCCTCCCACGAGCAGTACTTC.

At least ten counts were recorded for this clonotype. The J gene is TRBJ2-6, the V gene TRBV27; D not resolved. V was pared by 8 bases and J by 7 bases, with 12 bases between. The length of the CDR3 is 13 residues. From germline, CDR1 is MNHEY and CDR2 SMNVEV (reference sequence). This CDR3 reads CASGETFANVLTF. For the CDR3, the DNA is TGTGCCAGCGGTGAAACTTTCGCCAACGTCCTGACTTTC.

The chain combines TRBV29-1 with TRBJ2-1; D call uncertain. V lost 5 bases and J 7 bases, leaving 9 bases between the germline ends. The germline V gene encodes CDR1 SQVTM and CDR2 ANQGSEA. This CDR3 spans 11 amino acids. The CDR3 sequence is CSVKGVNEQFF. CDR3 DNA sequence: TGCAGCGTTAAGGGCGTAAATGAGCAGTTCTTC.

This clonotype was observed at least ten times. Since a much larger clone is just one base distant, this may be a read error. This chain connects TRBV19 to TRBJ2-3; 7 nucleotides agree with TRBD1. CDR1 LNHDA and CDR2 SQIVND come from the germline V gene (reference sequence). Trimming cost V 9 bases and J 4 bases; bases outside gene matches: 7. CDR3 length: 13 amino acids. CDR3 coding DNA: TGTGCCAGCCGACAGGGTAACGCAGATACGCAGTATTTT. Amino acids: CASRQGNADTQYF.

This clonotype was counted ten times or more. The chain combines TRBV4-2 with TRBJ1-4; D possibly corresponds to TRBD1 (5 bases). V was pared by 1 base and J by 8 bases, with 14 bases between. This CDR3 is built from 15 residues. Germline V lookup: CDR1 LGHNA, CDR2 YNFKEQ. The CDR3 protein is CASSQAGGMGEKLFF. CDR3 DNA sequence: TGTGCCAGCAGCCAAGCGGGGGGGATGGGCGAAAAACTGTTTTTT.